This T cell receptor beta chain was profiled in a study of blood T cell repertoires in COVID-19. TCRdb's table, derived via immunoSEQ multiplex PCR, lists solely in-frame clones and lacks some. The sample includes under 500,000 clones, roughly 85% of them seen just once. Germline-derived CDR1 and CDR2 are MNHEY and SMNVEV (reference sequence). V was pared by 3 bases and J by 2 bases, with 6 bases of the junction left unmatched. The CDR3 has 15 amino acids. This clone was seen a few times. V gene TRBV27 combines with J gene TRBJ2-7, with TRBD2 identical over 8 bases. The receptor was isolated from a woman under 30 with acute COVID-19. Specimen: PBMCs or T cells enriched from blood (not recorded which). CDR3 protein: CASSFSGNPAYEQYF. Here the CDR3 DNA reads TGTGCCAGCAGTTTTAGCGGGAACCCTGCCTACGAGCAGTACTTC.